Listed below are T cell receptor beta chains from one sample, sequenced in a study of shared clonotypes between healthy human individuals. TCRdb's copy holds only in-frame clones and misses some; the assay was immunoSEQ multiplex PCR. The table lists roughly 490,000 clones, 70% to 85% of them singletons. The sequenced sample was PBMCs. These receptors all come from a middle-aged woman in good health. Some clones in this sample may be carry-over from other donors' samples. Each CDR3 is given with its conserved first and last residue. The D gene is left open where the match is weak. Not all rows give a size; the values are once, few, many and, for expanded clones, a class.

v_call,d_call,j_call,clone_size,cdr3_nt,cdr3_aa
TRBV29-1,-,TRBJ2-1,-,TGCAGCGTTGAAGATTTTTTGTTGAACAGGGACCTTTCCTACAATGAGCAGTTCTTC,CSVEDFLLNRDLSYNEQFF
TRBV28,-,TRBJ2-1,-,TGTGCCAGCAGACAGGGAGCAAAACCCCACAATGAGCAGTTCTTC,CASRQGAKPHNEQFF
TRBV29-1,TRBD2,TRBJ2-7,many,TGCAGCGTTGGCCCATTTAGCGGGGGTACCTACGAGCAGTACTTC,CSVGPFSGGTYEQYF
TRBV5-1,-,TRBJ2-1,-,TGCGCCAGCAGCTTGGGGCAGTACAATGAGCAGTTCTTC,CASSLGQYNEQFF
TRBV15,-,TRBJ2-7,-,TGTGCCACCAGCAGGGGGTCGCCCTACGAGCAGTACTTC,CATSRGSPYEQYF
TRBV9,-,TRBJ2-4,-,TGTGCCAGCAGCCCCCTGGTGGAAGCCAAAAACATTCAGTACTTC,CASSPLVEAKNIQYF
TRBV9,TRBD1,TRBJ2-1,-,TGTGCCAGCAGCGAGACAGGGGTCGGCTACAATGAGCAGTTCTTC,CASSETGVGYNEQFF
TRBV30,TRBD2,TRBJ2-6,-,TGTGCCTGGATAGGGCTAGCGGGACTCTCTGGGGCCAACGTCCTGACTTTC,CAWIGLAGLSGANVLTF
TRBV9,-,TRBJ1-3,few,TGTGCCAGCAGCGTAGATGACGACTTCTCTGGAAACACCATATATTTT,CASSVDDDFSGNTIYF
TRBV30,-,TRBJ1-6,-,TGTGCCTGGAGCAGGGTCGATTTAGGAGCACCCCTCCACTTT,CAWSRVDLGAPLHF
TRBV28,-,TRBJ2-1,-,TGTGCCAGCAGTTTGGGTGGGATGTACAATGAGCAGTTCTTC,CASSLGGMYNEQFF
TRBV2,TRBD1,TRBJ2-1,few,TGTGCCAGCAGAGCCGGGACAGGGAACAATGAGCAGTTCTTC,CASRAGTGNNEQFF
TRBV7-2,-,TRBJ1-2,-,TGTGCCAGCAGCTTAGCTGGGACGGCCAACTATGGCTACACCTTC,CASSLAGTANYGYTF
TRBV6-6,TRBD1,TRBJ2-7,-,TGTGCCAGCAGTTATAAGACAGGGGGATCCGAGCAGTACTTC,CASSYKTGGSEQYF
TRBV5-4,-,TRBJ2-5,-,TGTGCCAGCAGCTTGGGGGCTAGCGGAAGGGGGGAGACCCAGTACTTC,CASSLGASGRGETQYF
TRBV28,-,TRBJ2-2,-,TGTGCCAGCAGTACGAACAGGGAGCTCCGGGAGCTGTTTTTT,CASSTNRELRELFF
TRBV6-4,-,TRBJ2-3,-,TGTGCCAGCAGTGAAGAAGACACAGATACGCAGTATTTT,CASSEEDTDTQYF
TRBV7-9,-,TRBJ2-1,-,TGTGCCAGCAGCCTTGACTATTCCTCCTACAATGAGCAGTTCTTC,CASSLDYSSYNEQFF
TRBV27,-,TRBJ2-7,many,TGTGCCGTTCCCTCTTACGAGCAGTACTTC,CAVPSYEQYF
TRBV5-1,-,TRBJ1-1,-,TGCGCCAGCAGCTTGAGACCCCAGGGTAACGGGTACACTGAAGCTTTCTTT,CASSLRPQGNGYTEAFF
TRBV7-8,-,TRBJ2-1,-,TGTGCCAGCAGCGCGACGGATATGGTGAAGAATGAGCAGTTCTTC,CASSATDMVKNEQFF
TRBV9,TRBD1,TRBJ2-7,-,TGTGCCAGCAGCCCCCACAGGGGGCTAGGTGAGCAGTACTTC,CASSPHRGLGEQYF
TRBV19,-,TRBJ1-5,-,TGTGCCAGTAGTCCTCAGGCCCTGCAGAATCAGCCCCAGCATTTT,CASSPQALQNQPQHF
TRBV4-1,-,TRBJ1-1,many,TGCGCCAGCAGCCAAGTAGGGGCCCGGGGGCAGGACACTGAAGCTTTCTTT,CASSQVGARGQDTEAFF
TRBV5-1,TRBD1,TRBJ1-4,once,TGCGCCAGCAGCGGCAGGGGGGATGAAAAACTGTTTTTT,CASSGRGDEKLFF
TRBV19,-,TRBJ1-5,-,TGTGCCAGTAGTATAGCAGGGCAGCCTAGCAATCAGCCCCAGCATTTT,CASSIAGQPSNQPQHF
TRBV7-2,TRBD1,TRBJ1-4,-,TGTGCCAGCAGCCGACGGGACAGGGGTCCACCTTATGAAAAACTGTTTTTT,CASSRRDRGPPYEKLFF
TRBV2,TRBD2,TRBJ2-7,-,TGTGCCAGCAGTGATCCTAGAGCTAGCGGAGGGGCATACGAGCAGTACTTC,CASSDPRASGGAYEQYF
TRBV6-1,TRBD1,TRBJ1-4,-,TGTGCCAGCAGATACAGGGGGCATCCTAATGAAAAACTGTTTTTT,CASRYRGHPNEKLFF
TRBV29-1,-,TRBJ2-6,-,TGCAGCGTTGAAGACGGAGGAGGCGGGCGCTCTGGGGCCAACGTCCTGACTTTC,CSVEDGGGGRSGANVLTF
TRBV7-2,-,TRBJ1-2,-,TGTGCCAGCAGCTTAGGGGCCACAGGGCGTAACTATGGCTACACCTTC,CASSLGATGRNYGYTF
TRBV6-4,TRBD1,TRBJ2-7,-,TGTGCCAGAGCCGACAGGGTCCCATCCTACGAGCAGTACTTC,CARADRVPSYEQYF
TRBV5-1,TRBD2,TRBJ2-1,-,TGCGCCAGCAGCTTATTAGCGGGAGGAACTTACAATGAGCAGTTCTTC,CASSLLAGGTYNEQFF
TRBV19,TRBD1,TRBJ2-3,once,TGTGCCAGTAATTTTGGGGACAGGGTCACAGATACGCAGTATTTT,CASNFGDRVTDTQYF
TRBV5-1,TRBD1,TRBJ2-2,few,TGCGCCAGCAGCTTCACAGGGGAAACCGGGGAGCTGTTTTTT,CASSFTGETGELFF
TRBV28,-,TRBJ1-4,-,TGTGCCAGCAGTTTATTTGGAAAACTGTTTTTT,CASSLFGKLFF
TRBV7-9,-,TRBJ1-1,-,TGTGCCAGCAGCTTCCTGGACAGCTCCACTGAAGCTTTCTTT,CASSFLDSSTEAFF
TRBV25-1,TRBD1,TRBJ2-6,-,TGTGCCAGCAGTGAATGGGGACAGGGGGCGCCTGGGGCCAACGTCCTGACTTTC,CASSEWGQGAPGANVLTF
TRBV29-1,TRBD2,TRBJ2-5,few,TGCAGCGTCGCCGGGACTAGCAAGTACCAAGAGACCCAGTACTTC,CSVAGTSKYQETQYF
TRBV27,-,TRBJ2-3,-,TGTGCCAGCAGTTTATGGGGCACAGATACGCAGTATTTT,CASSLWGTDTQYF
TRBV28,TRBD2,TRBJ2-1,-,TGTGCCAGCAGTCCCGGACTAGCGGATAATGAGCAGTTCTTC,CASSPGLADNEQFF
TRBV28,TRBD1,TRBJ1-4,-,TGTGCCAGCAGTTCCCCCGGACAGGGGAGAGAACTGTTTTTT,CASSSPGQGRELFF
TRBV5-1,-,TRBJ2-1,-,TGCGCCAGCAGCTTGGTTACGGGGGCGTCTTACAATGAGCAGTTCTTC,CASSLVTGASYNEQFF
TRBV20-1,-,TRBJ2-5,-,TGCAGTGCTAAGGGAGTAGAGACCCAGTACTTC,CSAKGVETQYF
TRBV7-2,-,TRBJ1-1,-,TGTGCCAGCAGCTTCGGCAGGTCGACTGAAGCTTTCTTT,CASSFGRSTEAFF
TRBV28,-,TRBJ2-1,-,TGTGCCAGCAGCCCGAGCTCCTACAATGAGCAGTTCTTC,CASSPSSYNEQFF
TRBV7-3,-,TRBJ2-5,-,TGTGCCAGCAGCCGCGGGAACCAAGAGACCCAGTACTTC,CASSRGNQETQYF
TRBV7-9,-,TRBJ1-1,once,TGTGCCAGCAGACCAGGGAGTCCGGTGAACACTGAAGCTTTCTTT,CASRPGSPVNTEAFF
TRBV6-4,TRBD1,TRBJ2-2,-,TGTGCCAGCAGCCGACAGGGGGAGAACACCGGGGAGCTGTTTTTT,CASSRQGENTGELFF